These T cell receptor beta chains were read from a single sample in a study of regulatory T cells in long-lasting Graves disease. TCRdb called the multiplex PCR reads again in MiXCR, with one record for every CDR3 protein. The table lists about 540,000 distinct CDR3 sequences, approximately 15% of them singletons. The sample also formed part of further work on T cells in Graves' hyperthyroidism and ophthalmopathy.

The specimen comprised peripheral blood mononuclear cells (PBMCs), sampled at new diagnosis, from a patient treated with antithyroid drugs. Receptors originate from a man younger than 45 with Graves disease. Each CDR3 is given with its conserved first and last residue. A D gene is named only where the DNA matches it firmly. Some rows mark clone size as missing; the rest say once, few, many or name a class of expanded clone.

>NA|TRBV11-2|NA|TRBJ2-7
CASSLVKRPQGQYF
TGTGCCAGCAGCTTAGTTAAGAGACCCCAAGGGCAGTACTTC
>many|TRBV6-2/TRBV6-3|NA|TRBJ2-1
CASTEGMDHEQFF
TGTGCCAGCACCGAAGGGATGGACCATGAGCAGTTCTTC
>NA|TRBV25-1|NA|TRBJ1-4
CASSDLSATNEKLFF
TGTGCCAGCAGCGACCTCTCGGCGACTAATGAAAAACTGTTTTTT
>many|TRBV5-4|NA|TRBJ2-3
CASSLGIERATQYF
TGTGCCAGCAGCTTGGGGATCGAACGAGCTACGCAGTATTTT
>NA|TRBV7-3|TRBD2|TRBJ2-2
CASSPLLAADSTGELFF
TGTGCCAGCAGCCCATTACTAGCGGCAGATAGCACCGGGGAGCTGTTTTTT
>NA|TRBV29-1|NA|TRBJ1-1
CSVERGDTEAFF
TGCAGCGTTGAAAGGGGGGACACTGAAGCTTTCTTT
>few|TRBV15|TRBD1|TRBJ2-2
CATRTGERTGELFF
TGTGCCACCCGGACAGGAGAGAGGACCGGGGAGCTGTTTTTT
>many|TRBV30|NA|TRBJ1-2
CAWSNGRNYGYTF
TGTGCCTGGTCGAATGGCAGAAACTATGGCTACACCTTC
>many|TRBV9|TRBD1|TRBJ2-2
CASSARGTGYTGELFF
TGTGCCAGCAGCGCAAGGGGGACAGGTTACACCGGGGAGCTGTTTTTT
>many|TRBV7-2|TRBD2|TRBJ2-3
CASSLGSGGPLTQYF
TGTGCCAGCAGCTTAGGCTCGGGAGGGCCGCTGACGCAGTATTTT
>many|TRBV7-2|NA|TRBJ2-1
CASSSLPVNEQFF
TGTGCCAGCAGCTCCTTGCCGGTGAATGAGCAGTTCTTC
>NA|TRBV20-1|TRBD2|TRBJ2-4
CSASRLAGISLAKNIQYF
TGCAGTGCTAGTCGGCTAGCGGGGATCTCCTTAGCCAAAAACATTCAGTACTTC
>many|TRBV28|TRBD1|TRBJ2-7
CASSLTGLTYEQYF
TGTGCCAGCAGTTTGACAGGGTTGACCTACGAGCAGTACTTC
>many|TRBV10-2|NA|TRBJ2-5
CASGRLGLAETQYF
TGCGCCAGCGGTCGACTAGGATTGGCAGAGACCCAGTACTTC
>many|TRBV6-2/TRBV6-3|TRBD2|TRBJ2-5
CASTQRGLEETQYF
TGTGCCAGCACTCAGCGGGGGTTGGAGGAGACCCAGTACTTC
>many|TRBV7-9|NA|TRBJ1-1
CASSLAGTEAFF
TGTGCCAGCAGCTTAGCGGGGACTGAAGCTTTCTTT
>NA|TRBV18|TRBD2|TRBJ2-2
CASRWTRDTGELFF
TGTGCCAGCCGGTGGACTAGGGACACCGGGGAGCTGTTTTTT
>NA|TRBV5-1|NA|TRBJ2-7
CASNPGHLYEQYF
TGCGCCAGCAATCCGGGACACCTATACGAGCAGTACTTC
>NA|TRBV9|NA|TRBJ1-2
CASSVVVGGMASSPLRDGYTF
TGTGCCAGCAGCGTAGTAGTAGGGGGAATGGCTAGTAGCCCCCTAAGAGATGGCTACACCTTC
>many|TRBV27|NA|TRBJ2-5
CASSPWPPQETQYF
TGTGCCAGCAGTCCGTGGCCGCCCCAAGAGACCCAGTACTTC
>NA|TRBV15|TRBD2|TRBJ2-7
CATSRDATSGLYEQYF
TGTGCCACCAGCAGAGATGCTACTAGCGGACTGTACGAGCAGTACTTC
>many|TRBV12-5|TRBD2|TRBJ2-1
CASGRIGWTSERNEQFF
TGTGCTAGTGGTCGGATCGGGTGGACTAGCGAACGGAATGAGCAGTTCTTC
>few|TRBV20-1|NA|TRBJ2-4
CSAWLLENIQYF
TGCAGTGCTTGGCTTCTGGAAAACATTCAGTACTTC
>few|TRBV7-9|NA|TRBJ2-2
CATDISEEPFF
TGTGCCACCGATATATCTGAGGAGCCGTTTTTT
>few|TRBV19|TRBD2|TRBJ2-1
CASSTATSGRSYNEQFF
TGTGCCAGTAGTACGGCGACTAGCGGGAGGTCCTACAATGAGCAGTTCTTC
>NA|TRBV3-1|NA|TRBJ2-7
CASSQDGVISEQYF
TGTGCCAGCAGCCAAGATGGAGTAATAAGTGAGCAGTACTTC
>many|TRBV19|TRBD2|TRBJ2-1
CASSIPLAGEDEQFF
TGTGCCAGTAGTATCCCCCTAGCGGGAGAGGATGAGCAGTTCTTC
>few|TRBV3-1|NA|TRBJ1-1
CASSQEDFILTEAFF
TGTGCCAGCAGCCAGGAAGATTTTATACTCACTGAAGCTTTCTTT
>many|TRBV20-1|NA|TRBJ1-2
CSARDYEGFGYTF
TGCAGTGCTAGAGATTATGAAGGGTTCGGCTACACCTTC
>many|TRBV29-1|NA|TRBJ1-1
CSFWETGASEAFF
TGCAGCTTCTGGGAGACGGGCGCCTCTGAAGCTTTCTTT
>many|TRBV12-3/TRBV12-4|TRBD2|TRBJ2-5
CASSPGLAGVYRETQYF
TGTGCCAGCAGCCCGGGACTAGCGGGAGTATATAGAGAGACCCAGTACTTC
>many|TRBV30|NA|TRBJ2-1
CAWGSMGHEQFF
TGTGCCTGGGGGTCGATGGGCCATGAGCAGTTCTTC
>few|TRBV5-1|TRBD1|TRBJ2-3
CASSTGQDADTQYF
TGCGCCAGCAGCACGGGACAGGATGCAGATACGCAGTATTTT
>few|TRBV5-4|NA|TRBJ2-1
CASSSPEGDVGNEQFF
TGTGCCAGCAGCTCCCCGGAGGGAGACGTCGGGAATGAGCAGTTCTTC
>many|TRBV6-1|TRBD1|TRBJ2-1
CASSPGQGVKDEQFF
TGTGCCAGCAGTCCGGGACAGGGAGTTAAGGATGAGCAGTTCTTC
>many|TRBV5-6|NA|TRBJ2-1
CASSVVGRRTYNEQFF
TGTGCCAGCAGCGTGGTAGGGCGGAGGACTTACAATGAGCAGTTCTTC
>many|TRBV5-1|NA|TRBJ1-2
CASSLQGIGIYGYTF
TGCGCCAGCAGCTTGCAGGGTATCGGGATCTATGGCTACACCTTC
>NA|TRBV20-1|NA|TRBJ2-1
CSARVKAQGKEQFF
TGCAGTGCTAGGGTCAAAGCTCAAGGTAAAGAGCAGTTCTTC
>NA|TRBV3-1|NA|TRBJ1-5
CASSQTGDNQPPHF
TGTGCCAGCAGTCAGACGGGGGACAATCAGCCCCCGCATTTT
>few|TRBV9|TRBD1|TRBJ1-2
CASSGMTGGAKGYTF
TGTGCCAGCAGCGGGATGACAGGGGGCGCGAAGGGCTACACCTTC